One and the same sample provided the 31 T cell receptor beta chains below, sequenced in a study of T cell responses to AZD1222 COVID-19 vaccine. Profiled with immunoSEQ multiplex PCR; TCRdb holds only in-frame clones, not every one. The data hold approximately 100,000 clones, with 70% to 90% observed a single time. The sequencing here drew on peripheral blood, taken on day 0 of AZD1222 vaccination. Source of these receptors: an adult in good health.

CDR3 DNA sequence: TGCGCCAGCAGCCATGGGGGCACTGAAGCTTTCTTT. Protein: CASSHGGTEAFF. The J gene is TRBJ1-1, the V gene TRBV4-1; tentative D call: TRBD1 (5 bases). The germline V gene has CDR1 MGHRA and CDR2 YSYEKL. This CDR3 contains 12 residues. V lost 3 bases and J 4 bases, leaving 6 bases between the germline ends.

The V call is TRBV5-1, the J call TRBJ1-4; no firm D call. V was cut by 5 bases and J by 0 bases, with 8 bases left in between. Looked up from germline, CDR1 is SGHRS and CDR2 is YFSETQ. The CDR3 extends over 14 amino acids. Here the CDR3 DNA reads TGCGCCAGCAGTCCCGGTGCAACTAATGAAAAACTGTTTTTT. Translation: CASSPGATNEKLFF. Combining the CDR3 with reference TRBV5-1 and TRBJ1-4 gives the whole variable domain KAGVTQTPRYLIKTRGQQVTLSCSPISGHRSVSWYQQTPGQGLQFLFEYFSETQRNKGNFPGRFSGRQFSNSRSEMNVSTLELGDSALYLCASSPGATNEKLFFGSGTQLSVL.

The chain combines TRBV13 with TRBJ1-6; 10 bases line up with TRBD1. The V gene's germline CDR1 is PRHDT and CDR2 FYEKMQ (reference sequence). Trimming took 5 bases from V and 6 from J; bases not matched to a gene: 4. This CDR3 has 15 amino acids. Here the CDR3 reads CASSPGDRGNSPLHF. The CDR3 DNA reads TGTGCCAGCAGCCCCGGGGACAGGGGTAATTCACCCCTCCACTTT.

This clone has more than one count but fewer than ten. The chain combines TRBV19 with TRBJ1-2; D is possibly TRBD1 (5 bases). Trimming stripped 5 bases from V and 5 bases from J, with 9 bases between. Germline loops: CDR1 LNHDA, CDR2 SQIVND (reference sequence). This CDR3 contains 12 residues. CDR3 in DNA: TGTGCCAGTAGTGGGAAGGGGTATGGCTACACCTTC. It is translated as CASSGKGYGYTF. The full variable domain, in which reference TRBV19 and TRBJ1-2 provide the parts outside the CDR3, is DGGITQSPKYLFRKEGQNVTLSCEQNLNHDAMYWYRQDPGQGLRLIYYSQIVNDFQKGDIAEGYSVSREKKESFPLTVTSAQKNPTAFYLCASSGKGYGYTFGSGTRLTVV.

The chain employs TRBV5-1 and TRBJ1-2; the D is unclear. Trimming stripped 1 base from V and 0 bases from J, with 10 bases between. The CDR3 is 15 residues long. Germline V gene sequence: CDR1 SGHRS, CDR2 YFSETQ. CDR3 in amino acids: CASSLFVDSNYGYTF. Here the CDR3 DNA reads TGCGCCAGCAGCTTGTTTGTGGATTCTAACTATGGCTACACCTTC. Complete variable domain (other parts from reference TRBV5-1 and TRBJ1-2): KAGVTQTPRYLIKTRGQQVTLSCSPISGHRSVSWYQQTPGQGLQFLFEYFSETQRNKGNFPGRFSGRQFSNSRSEMNVSTLELGDSALYLCASSLFVDSNYGYTFGSGTRLTVV.

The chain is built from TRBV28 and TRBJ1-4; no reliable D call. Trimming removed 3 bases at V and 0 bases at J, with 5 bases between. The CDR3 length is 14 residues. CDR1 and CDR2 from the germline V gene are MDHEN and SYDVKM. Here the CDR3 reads CASSFPTTNEKLFF. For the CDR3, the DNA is TGTGCCAGCAGTTTCCCTACAACTAATGAAAAACTGTTTTTT.

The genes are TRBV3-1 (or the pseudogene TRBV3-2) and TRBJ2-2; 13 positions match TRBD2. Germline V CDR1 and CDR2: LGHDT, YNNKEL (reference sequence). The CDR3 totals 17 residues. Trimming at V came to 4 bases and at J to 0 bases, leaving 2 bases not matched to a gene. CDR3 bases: TGTGCCAGCAGCCGGACTAGCGGGGGATCGAACACCGGGGAGCTGTTTTTT. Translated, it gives CASSRTSGGSNTGELFF.

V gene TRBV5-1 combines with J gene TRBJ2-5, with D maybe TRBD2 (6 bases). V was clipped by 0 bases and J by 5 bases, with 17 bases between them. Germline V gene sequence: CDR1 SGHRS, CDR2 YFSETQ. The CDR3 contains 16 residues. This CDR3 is CASSLGASARKETQYF. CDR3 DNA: TGCGCCAGCAGCTTGGGGGCTAGCGCACGAAAGGAGACCCAGTACTTC.

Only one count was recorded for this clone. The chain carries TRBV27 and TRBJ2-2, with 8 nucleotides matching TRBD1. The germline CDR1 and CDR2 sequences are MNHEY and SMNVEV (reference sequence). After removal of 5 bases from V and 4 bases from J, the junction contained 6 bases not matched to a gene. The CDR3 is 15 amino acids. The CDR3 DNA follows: TGTGCCAGCAGTGAGCAGGGGGCCATCACCGGGGAGCTGTTTTTT. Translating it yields CASSEQGAITGELFF.

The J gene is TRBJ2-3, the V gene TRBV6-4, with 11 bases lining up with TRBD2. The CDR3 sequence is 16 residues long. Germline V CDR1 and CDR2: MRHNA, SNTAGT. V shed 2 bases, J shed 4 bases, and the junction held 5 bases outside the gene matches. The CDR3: CASSDQDSGGADTQYF. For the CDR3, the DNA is TGTGCCAGCAGTGACCAGGATAGCGGGGGGGCAGATACGCAGTATTTT.

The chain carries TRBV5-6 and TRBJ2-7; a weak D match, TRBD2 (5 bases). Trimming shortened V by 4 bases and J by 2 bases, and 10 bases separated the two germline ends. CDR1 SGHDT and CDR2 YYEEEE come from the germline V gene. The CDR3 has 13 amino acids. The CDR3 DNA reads TGTGCCAGCAGCCTCGAGGGTACCTACGAGCAGTACTTC. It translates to CASSLEGTYEQYF. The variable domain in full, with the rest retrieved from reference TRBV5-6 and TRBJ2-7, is DAGVTQSPTHLIKTRGQQVTLRCSPKSGHDTVSWYQQALGQGPQFIFQYYEEEERQRGNFPDRFSGHQFPNYSSELNVNALLLGDSALYLCASSLEGTYEQYFGPGTRLTVT.

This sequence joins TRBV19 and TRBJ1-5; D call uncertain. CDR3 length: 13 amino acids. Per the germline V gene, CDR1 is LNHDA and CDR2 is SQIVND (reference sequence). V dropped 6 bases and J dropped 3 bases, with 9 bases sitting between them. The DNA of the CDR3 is TGTGCCAGTAGCGCGTACTTCAATCAGCCCCAGCATTTT. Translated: CASSAYFNQPQHF.

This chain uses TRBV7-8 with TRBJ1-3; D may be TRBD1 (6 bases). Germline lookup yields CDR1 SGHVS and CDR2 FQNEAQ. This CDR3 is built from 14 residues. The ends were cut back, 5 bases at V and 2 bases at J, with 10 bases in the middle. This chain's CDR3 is CASSPGTTGNTIYF. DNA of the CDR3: TGTGCCAGCAGCCCCGGGACAACTGGAAACACCATATATTTT.

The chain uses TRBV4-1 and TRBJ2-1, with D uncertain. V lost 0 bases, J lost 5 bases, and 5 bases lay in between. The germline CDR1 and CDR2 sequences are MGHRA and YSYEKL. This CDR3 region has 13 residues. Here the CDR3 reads CASSQDPDNEQFF. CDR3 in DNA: TGCGCCAGCAGCCAAGACCCCGACAATGAGCAGTTCTTC.

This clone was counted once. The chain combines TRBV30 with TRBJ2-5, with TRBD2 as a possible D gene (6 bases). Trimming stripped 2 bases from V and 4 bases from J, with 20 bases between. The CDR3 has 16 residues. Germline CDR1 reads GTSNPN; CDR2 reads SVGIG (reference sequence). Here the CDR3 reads CAWSYGGGGTGETQYF. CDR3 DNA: TGTGCCTGGAGTTACGGGGGAGGCGGAACGGGAGAGACCCAGTACTTC.

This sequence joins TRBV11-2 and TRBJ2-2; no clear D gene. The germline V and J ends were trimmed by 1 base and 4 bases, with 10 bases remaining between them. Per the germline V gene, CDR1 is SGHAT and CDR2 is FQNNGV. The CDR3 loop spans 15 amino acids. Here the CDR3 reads CASSLGIGATGELFF. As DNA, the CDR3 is TGTGCCAGCAGCTTAGGGATAGGAGCCACCGGGGAGCTGTTTTTT.

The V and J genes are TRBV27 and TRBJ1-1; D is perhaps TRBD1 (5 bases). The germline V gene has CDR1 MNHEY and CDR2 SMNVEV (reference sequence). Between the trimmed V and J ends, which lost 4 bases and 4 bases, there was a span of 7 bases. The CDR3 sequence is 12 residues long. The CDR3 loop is CASSSGSTEAFF. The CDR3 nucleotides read TGTGCCAGCAGTTCAGGGTCCACTGAAGCTTTCTTT.

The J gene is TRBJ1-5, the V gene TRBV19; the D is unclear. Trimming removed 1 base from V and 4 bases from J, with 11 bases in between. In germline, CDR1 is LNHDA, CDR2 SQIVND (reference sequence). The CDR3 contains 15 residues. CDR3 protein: CASSIGEIGNQPQHF. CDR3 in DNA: TGTGCCAGTAGTATAGGGGAGATAGGTAATCAGCCCCAGCATTTT.

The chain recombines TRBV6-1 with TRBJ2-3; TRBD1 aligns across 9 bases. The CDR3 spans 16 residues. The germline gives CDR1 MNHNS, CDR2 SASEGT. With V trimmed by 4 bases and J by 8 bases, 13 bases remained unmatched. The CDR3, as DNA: TGTGCCAGCAGTGCCGGGACAGGGACCCGTATGTCTACGCAGTATTTT. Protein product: CASSAGTGTRMSTQYF.

CDR3 in DNA: TGTGCCATCAGTGAGTCGATCCGCGGTCCCCTCCACTTT. Protein sequence: CAISESIRGPLHF. This chain connects TRBV10-3 to TRBJ1-6; D call uncertain. Trimming stripped 0 bases from V and 13 bases from J, with 10 bases between. This CDR3 comprises 13 residues. The germline V gene has CDR1 ENHRY and CDR2 SYGVKD.

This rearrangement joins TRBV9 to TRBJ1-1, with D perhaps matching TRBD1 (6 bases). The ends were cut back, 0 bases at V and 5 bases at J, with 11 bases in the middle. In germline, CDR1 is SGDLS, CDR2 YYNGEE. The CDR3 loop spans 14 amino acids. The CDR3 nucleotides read TGTGCCAGCAGCGTAGACAGGGAAGAGACTGAAGCTTTCTTT. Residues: CASSVDREETEAFF.

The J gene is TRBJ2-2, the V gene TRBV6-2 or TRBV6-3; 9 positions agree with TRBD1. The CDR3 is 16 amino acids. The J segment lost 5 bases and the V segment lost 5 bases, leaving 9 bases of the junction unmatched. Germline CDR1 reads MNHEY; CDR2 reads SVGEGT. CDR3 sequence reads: CASSLPGQGLTGELFF. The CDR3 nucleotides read TGTGCCAGCAGTCTGCCGGGACAGGGATTGACCGGGGAGCTGTTTTTT.

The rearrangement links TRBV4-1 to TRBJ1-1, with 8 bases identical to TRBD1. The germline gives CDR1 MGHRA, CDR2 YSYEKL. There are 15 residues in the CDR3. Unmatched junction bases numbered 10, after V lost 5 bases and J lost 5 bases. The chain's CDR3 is CASSEHRGFETEAFF. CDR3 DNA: TGCGCCAGCAGCGAGCACAGGGGGTTTGAAACTGAAGCTTTCTTT.

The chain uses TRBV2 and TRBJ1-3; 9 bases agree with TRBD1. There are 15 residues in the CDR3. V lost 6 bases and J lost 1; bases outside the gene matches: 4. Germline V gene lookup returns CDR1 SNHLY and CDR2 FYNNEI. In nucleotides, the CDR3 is TGTGCCAGCAGCGGACAGGGGTGGTCTGGAAACACCATATATTTT. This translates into CASSGQGWSGNTIYF.

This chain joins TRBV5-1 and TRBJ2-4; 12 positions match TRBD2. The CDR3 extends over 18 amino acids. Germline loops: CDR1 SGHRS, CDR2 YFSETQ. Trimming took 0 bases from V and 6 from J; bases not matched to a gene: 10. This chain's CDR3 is CASSLDPSGGAAGNIQYF. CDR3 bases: TGCGCCAGCAGCTTGGATCCTAGCGGGGGGGCGGCTGGAAACATTCAGTACTTC.

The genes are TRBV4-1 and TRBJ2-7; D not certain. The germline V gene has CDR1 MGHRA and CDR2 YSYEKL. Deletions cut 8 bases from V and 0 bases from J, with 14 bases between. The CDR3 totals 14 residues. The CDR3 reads CASGRTPRSYEQYF. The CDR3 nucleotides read TGCGCCAGCGGAAGAACTCCTCGCTCCTACGAGCAGTACTTC.

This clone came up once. CDR3 residues: CASSLDRGNYGYTF. Written as DNA, the CDR3 is TGTGCCAGCAGTTTGGACAGGGGTAACTATGGCTACACCTTC. The J gene is TRBJ1-2, the V gene TRBV27, with 9 bases that match TRBD1. Germline loops: CDR1 MNHEY, CDR2 SMNVEV (reference sequence). V gave up 3 bases and J gave up 1 base; unmatched junction bases: 0. The CDR3 loop spans 14 amino acids.

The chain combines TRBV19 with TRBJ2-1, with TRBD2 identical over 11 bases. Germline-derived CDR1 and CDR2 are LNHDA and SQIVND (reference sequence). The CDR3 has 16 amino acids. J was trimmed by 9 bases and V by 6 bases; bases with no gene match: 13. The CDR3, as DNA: TGTGCCAGTAGGCAACCTCAACTAGCGGGGGCGGGTGAGCAGTTCTTC. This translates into CASRQPQLAGAGEQFF.

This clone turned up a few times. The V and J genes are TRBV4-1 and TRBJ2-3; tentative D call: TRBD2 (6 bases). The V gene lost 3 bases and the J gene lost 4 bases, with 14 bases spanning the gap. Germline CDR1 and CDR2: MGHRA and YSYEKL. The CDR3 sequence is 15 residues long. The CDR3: CASSQTRFSADTQYF. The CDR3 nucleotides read TGCGCCAGCAGCCAGACTAGGTTTAGCGCAGATACGCAGTATTTT.

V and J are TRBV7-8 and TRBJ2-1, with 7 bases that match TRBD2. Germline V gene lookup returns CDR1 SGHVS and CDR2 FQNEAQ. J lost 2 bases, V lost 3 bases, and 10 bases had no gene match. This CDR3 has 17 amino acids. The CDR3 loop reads CASSFHIWGGTYNEQFF. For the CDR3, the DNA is TGTGCCAGCAGCTTCCATATATGGGGGGGAACCTACAATGAGCAGTTCTTC.

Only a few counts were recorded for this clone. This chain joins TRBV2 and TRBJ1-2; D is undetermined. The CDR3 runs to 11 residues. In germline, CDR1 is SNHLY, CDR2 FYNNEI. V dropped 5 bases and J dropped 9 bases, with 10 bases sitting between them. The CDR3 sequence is CASSPTGSYTF. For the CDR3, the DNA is TGTGCCAGCAGTCCGACGGGTAGCTACACCTTC.